This TCR beta chain derives from a study of cytomegalovirus exposure and HLA in healthy donors. Notes on the study in general: As a later analysis revealed, the rate of TCR association differed by HLA locus, with DRB1 most and HLA-C fewest. In a later analysis, 16,951 TCR beta sequences were associated with HLA alleles at 0.05 false discovery rate. Whilst most TCR sequences proved rare, a subset of public TCRs occurred across many donors. A few CMV-associated chains were confirmed in vitro to be specific for CMV antigens.

This CDR3 has 15 residues. The trim removed 4 bases at V and 2 bases at J, leaving 5 bases unmatched. Germline V gene data show CDR1 as MRHNA and CDR2 as SNTAGT. On this clone: Its target is unknown.

In the PCR, 60 Vbeta and 13 Jbeta primers were used. Only in-frame clones appear in the TCRdb table, and some are missing; sequencing was by immunoSEQ multiplex PCR. The sample lists around 210,000 clones, 85% occurring once. The sequence came from a girl aged 2 to 10 in good health and CMV-seronegative. The sample comprised PBMCs. The gene calls are TRBV6-4 and TRBJ1-2, with 9 bases lining up with TRBD1. The chain's CDR3 is CASSATGGTNYGYTF. As DNA, the CDR3 is TGTGCCAGCAGTGCCACAGGGGGCACGAACTATGGCTACACCTTC.